Each of the 17 T cell receptor beta chains below was sequenced from the same sample in a study of early T cells in non-severe SARS-CoV-2 infection. MiXCR, run by TCRdb on the 5' RACE reads, gives a single entry per CDR3 protein. The table includes around 44,000 distinct CDR3 sequences, 6% to 8% detected once. Sequencing was done on a sample of whole blood. These receptors were taken from an adult who was a healthcare worker with PCR-confirmed SARS-CoV-2 infection or an uninfected control (not recorded which).

V gene TRBV5-1 combines with J gene TRBJ2-3, with D perhaps TRBD1 (6 bases). The CDR3 has 14 amino acids. CDR1 is SGHRS and CDR2 is YFSETQ in the germline V gene. V was cut by 4 bases and J by 5 bases, with 14 bases left in between. The CDR3 is CASSPGTGKDTQYF. The CDR3 DNA reads TGCGCCAGCAGCCCAGGTACAGGGAAAGATACGCAGTATTTT.

The chain couples TRBV2 to TRBJ1-2, with D perhaps TRBD1 (5 bases). The CDR3 consists of 11 residues. With 10 bases removed from V and 7 bases from J, the gap between germline ends came to 13 bases. The germline CDR1 and CDR2 sequences are SNHLY and FYNNEI. CDR3 sequence (DNA): TGTGCCACCGGGACGGTCTGTGGCTACACCTTC. It translates to CATGTVCGYTF.

This clonotype was counted many times. The V gene is TRBV6-5, the J gene TRBJ2-7, with a tentative D call TRBD1 (6 bases). V was clipped by 3 bases and J by 4 bases, with 16 bases between them. This CDR3 is 15 amino acids long. Germline CDR1 MNHEY, CDR2 SVGAGI. The CDR3: CASSYLHRVDYEQYF. The CDR3 DNA reads as TGTGCCAGCAGTTATCTCCACAGGGTGGATTACGAGCAGTACTTC.

This clonotype occurred a few times. This chain links TRBV5-1 with TRBJ2-7; the D is unclear. Trimming took off 4 bases at V and 0 bases at J, with 8 bases between the two ends. Germline lookup yields CDR1 SGHRS and CDR2 YFSETQ. The CDR3 spans 13 residues. CDR3 loop: CASSADNSYEQYF. DNA of the CDR3: TGCGCCAGCAGCGCAGACAACTCCTACGAGCAGTACTTC.

This clonotype was detected only a few times. This sequence joins TRBV7-2 and TRBJ2-1; D call uncertain. Germline-derived CDR1 and CDR2 are SGHTA and FQGNSA. CDR3 size: 14 residues. V gave up 6 bases and J gave up 5 bases, with 14 bases separating them. CDR3 bases: TGTGCCAGCAGGATCCCATTGGCGAACAATGAGCAGTTCTTC. Protein sequence: CASRIPLANNEQFF.

This clonotype was seen repeatedly, ten times or more. This chain joins TRBV6-6 and TRBJ2-3, with a tentative D call TRBD2 (5 bases). The ends were cut back, 9 bases at V and 0 bases at J, with 7 bases in the middle. This CDR3 has 12 amino acids. Germline assignment: CDR1 MNHNY and CDR2 SVGAGI (reference sequence). The CDR3 is CASRTSTDTQYF. The CDR3 DNA follows: TGTGCCAGTCGGACTAGCACAGATACGCAGTATTTT.

This clonotype was seen repeatedly, ten times or more. V usage is TRBV6-5 and J usage is TRBJ2-1; D is ambiguous. The CDR3 has 11 residues. Per the germline V gene, CDR1 is MNHEY and CDR2 is SVGAGI. V was shortened by 3 bases and J by 9 bases, with 6 bases between the two germline ends. The CDR3 region has the DNA TGTGCCAGCAGTTATTACGGTGAGCAGTTCTTC. Translated, it gives CASSYYGEQFF.

This clonotype was picked up a small number of times. The genes are TRBV6-1 and TRBJ2-5, with D tentatively TRBD1 (6 bases). Germline CDR1 MNHNS, CDR2 SASEGT. Trimming stripped 2 bases from V and 5 bases from J, with 9 bases between. The CDR3 consists of 13 residues. CDR3 DNA sequence: TGTGCCAGCAGTGAAACAGGGACCGAGACCCAGTACTTC. It encodes CASSETGTETQYF.

The table lists this clonotype with many counts. The rearrangement uses TRBV7-8 and TRBJ1-1; 7 bases are shared with TRBD1. In germline, CDR1 is SGHVS, CDR2 FQNEAQ. CDR3 length: 15 amino acids. The V and J ends lost 3 bases and 2 bases, in that order; junction bases with no gene match: 6. The CDR3 DNA reads as TGTGCCAGCAGCTTGATGCAGGGGGGAAACACTGAAGCTTTCTTT. It yields the protein CASSLMQGGNTEAFF.

This clonotype was observed many times. The rearrangement links TRBV20-1 to TRBJ1-6, with unresolved D. CDR1 is DFQATT and CDR2 is SNEGSKA in the germline V gene (reference sequence). The CDR3 totals 13 residues. V was clipped by 0 bases and J by 7 bases, with 7 bases between them. DNA for the CDR3: TGCAGTGCTAGAGATAACGGAAATTCACCCCTCCACTTT. This sequence encodes CSARDNGNSPLHF.

This clonotype was recorded many times. This chain joins TRBV4-3 and TRBJ2-3; D unclear. Trimming took off 4 bases at V and 2 bases at J, with 7 bases between the two ends. Germline CDR1 and CDR2: LGHNA and YSLEER. This CDR3 has 13 amino acids. CDR3 sequence reads: CASSLRNTDTQYF. DNA of the CDR3: TGCGCCAGCAGCCTCCGCAACACAGATACGCAGTATTTT.

This clonotype was detected many times. This chain's CDR3 is CSAPTQRGDSYEQYF. DNA for the CDR3: TGCAGTGCTCCAACCCAGCGGGGGGACTCGTACGAGCAGTACTTC. V gene TRBV20-1 combines with J gene TRBJ2-7, with 9 bases that match TRBD2. Germline-derived CDR1 and CDR2 are DFQATT and SNEGSKA (reference sequence). J was trimmed by 4 bases and V by 5 bases; bases with no gene match: 12. CDR3 length: 15 amino acids.

Many counts were recorded for this clonotype. The rearrangement uses TRBV19 and TRBJ2-7; weak D call: TRBD2 (7 bases). V lost 3 bases to trimming and J lost 6 bases, with 15 bases between them. Germline V gene data show CDR1 as LNHDA and CDR2 as SQIVND (reference sequence). This CDR3 has 14 residues. The CDR3 loop reads CASSMAGARGEQYF. The CDR3 bases are TGTGCCAGTAGTATGGCGGGGGCCAGGGGCGAGCAGTACTTC.

The V gene is TRBV29-1, the J gene TRBJ2-2; maybe TRBD2 (5 bases). CDR3 length: 14 residues. In germline, CDR1 is SQVTM, CDR2 ANQGSEA. The V end lost 2 bases, the J end lost 2 bases, and 9 bases lay between the germline ends. This CDR3 is CSVERGINTGELFF. CDR3 in DNA: TGCAGCGTTGAACGGGGAATTAACACCGGGGAGCTGTTTTTT.

This clonotype was counted many times. J is TRBJ2-3 and V is TRBV20-1; the match to TRBD1 covers 7 bases. This CDR3 region has 15 residues. J gave up 4 bases and V 3 bases, and 10 bases lay outside the gene matches. Germline CDR1 DFQATT, CDR2 SNEGSKA (reference sequence). The CDR3 loop is CSARLDRVVADTQYF. The CDR3 bases are TGCAGTGCTAGGCTCGACAGGGTAGTGGCAGATACGCAGTATTTT.

This clonotype was seen ten or more times. The chain carries TRBV28 and TRBJ1-5; D ambiguous. The CDR3 loop spans 14 amino acids. Germline CDR1 and CDR2: MDHEN and SYDVKM. V lost 5 bases, J lost 2 bases, and 10 bases lay in between. The CDR3 nucleotides are TGTGCCAGCAGTCGGACGGGAGGCAATCAGCCCCAGCATTTT. It encodes CASSRTGGNQPQHF. The variable domain in full, with the rest retrieved from reference TRBV28 and TRBJ1-5, is DVKVTQSSRYLVKRTGEKVFLECVQDMDHENMFWYRQDPGLGLRLIYFSYDVKMKEKGDIPEGYSVSREKKERFSLILESASTNQTSMYLCASSRTGGNQPQHFGDGTRLSIL.

This clonotype appeared many times. DNA for the CDR3: TGTGCCAGCAGCTTAGACATACTTCCTGGAAACACCATATATTTT. Amino acid sequence: CASSLDILPGNTIYF. V and J are TRBV7-2 and TRBJ1-3; D ambiguous. Germline CDR1 and CDR2: SGHTA and FQGNSA. Trimming pared 1 base from V and 2 bases from J, leaving 9 bases between. The CDR3 is 15 residues long.